Presented here are 18 T cell receptor beta chains from one specimen sequenced in a study of shared clonotypes between healthy human individuals. Selected positively for CCR7 and CD45RO-negative, naive CD8 cells excluded terminally differentiated effector memory CD45RA+ cells. TCRdb's copy holds only in-frame clones and misses some; the assay was immunoSEQ multiplex PCR. The data hold 2 million or so clones, with about 95% observed a single time. The sample comprised naive CD8+ T cells sorted from blood. All receptors come from a man in his late teens or twenties in good health.

This chain links TRBV7-9 with TRBJ2-5; 7 bases align to TRBD2. Looked up from germline, CDR1 is SEHNR and CDR2 is FQNEAQ (reference sequence). This CDR3 spans 14 amino acids. J lost 5 bases, V lost 5 bases, and 8 bases had no gene match. The DNA for the CDR3 is TGTGCCAGCAGCCCCGGAGGGGACTACGAGACCCAGTACTTC. It encodes CASSPGGDYETQYF.

Here the CDR3 reads CASSQELGQGIYNEQFF. The CDR3 nucleotides read TGCGCCAGCAGCCAAGAATTGGGACAGGGCATCTACAATGAGCAGTTCTTC. The V call is TRBV4-1, the J call TRBJ2-1, with 9 bases matching TRBD1. The ends lost 0 bases at V and 3 bases at J; junction bases unmatched: 6. The CDR3 totals 17 residues. Germline V gene lookup returns CDR1 MGHRA and CDR2 YSYEKL.

J is TRBJ1-2 and V is TRBV30; D possibly corresponds to TRBD1 (5 bases). V dropped 0 bases and J dropped 6 bases, with 14 bases sitting between them. The CDR3 runs 14 residues. From germline, CDR1 is GTSNPN and CDR2 SVGIG (reference sequence). The CDR3 sequence is CAWSVGEGSNGYTF. The DNA of the CDR3 is TGTGCCTGGAGTGTAGGGGAAGGTTCGAATGGCTACACCTTC.

The chain carries TRBV27 and TRBJ1-5; D might be TRBD1 (6 bases). The CDR3 runs to 15 residues. The V end was cut by 4 bases, the J end by 5 bases, with 15 bases between. Germline CDR1 is MNHEY and CDR2 is SMNVEV (reference sequence). CDR3 in amino acids: CASSYTGSGDQPQHF. The CDR3 DNA is TGTGCCAGCAGTTACACAGGGAGTGGGGATCAGCCCCAGCATTTT.

The chain has TRBV14 and TRBJ1-1; D remains ambiguous. V lost 4 bases to trimming and J lost 0 bases, with 6 bases between them. The CDR3 has 13 amino acids. Germline V gives CDR1 SGHDN, CDR2 FVKESK. CDR3 sequence reads: CASSPRVNTEAFF. The CDR3 nucleotides read TGTGCCAGCAGCCCCCGGGTGAACACTGAAGCTTTCTTT.

The rearrangement uses TRBV5-1 and TRBJ1-2; the D is unclear. Germline lookup yields CDR1 SGHRS and CDR2 YFSETQ. The V gene lost 6 bases and the J gene lost 3 bases, with 15 bases spanning the gap. CDR3 length: 14 amino acids. Written as DNA, the CDR3 is TGCGCCAGCAACGACGGCGCCAACTACTATGGCTACACCTTC. This gives the protein CASNDGANYYGYTF.

The chain employs TRBV6-1 and TRBJ2-7, with D perhaps TRBD2 (6 bases). Germline loops: CDR1 MNHNS, CDR2 SASEGT. V was trimmed by 0 bases and J by 7 bases, leaving 19 bases between them. This CDR3 spans 16 amino acids. CDR3 DNA sequence: TGTGCCAGCAGTGAAGCGTCTACCCTAGCGCCGGAGGAGCAGTACTTC. Residues: CASSEASTLAPEEQYF.

The rearrangement links TRBV7-8 to TRBJ1-6; D ambiguous. With 5 bases removed from V and 8 bases from J, the gap between germline ends came to 16 bases. The CDR3 loop spans 15 amino acids. Per germline, CDR1 SGHVS and CDR2 FQNEAQ. The CDR3 loop is CASSAWTEGDSPLHF. Written as DNA, the CDR3 is TGTGCCAGCAGCGCGTGGACGGAAGGCGATTCACCCCTCCACTTT.

This chain joins TRBV28 and TRBJ1-6; 7 positions agree with TRBD1. Germline CDR1 MDHEN, CDR2 SYDVKM. The CDR3 is made up of 15 amino acids. Trimming cost V 5 bases and J 10 bases; bases outside gene matches: 11. The CDR3 coding sequence is TGTGCCAGCAGTCCATTCGGAACAGGGGTATCACCCCTCCACTTT. It encodes CASSPFGTGVSPLHF.

The chain recombines TRBV18 with TRBJ2-3, with D perhaps matching TRBD2 (6 bases). This CDR3 has 17 residues. Germline loops: CDR1 KGHSH, CDR2 LQKENI. V was clipped by 6 bases and J by 0 bases, with 19 bases between them. The CDR3 reads CASSPRGGVTSTDTQYF. In nucleotides, the CDR3 is TGTGCCAGCTCGCCGAGGGGCGGGGTCACTAGCACAGATACGCAGTATTTT. The complete variable domain, with remaining parts taken from reference TRBV18 and TRBJ2-3, reads NAGVMQNPRHLVRRRGQEARLRCSPMKGHSHVYWYRQLPEEGLKFMVYLQKENIIDESGMPKERFSAEFPKEGPSILRIQQVVRGDSAAYFCASSPRGGVTSTDTQYFGPGTRLTVL.

The chain has TRBV6-5 and TRBJ1-5; D perhaps matches TRBD1 (5 bases). Germline V gene lookup returns CDR1 MNHEY and CDR2 SVGAGI. The CDR3 has 16 amino acids. V was shortened by 5 bases and J by 0 bases, with 14 bases between the two germline ends. Here the CDR3 reads CASSNLGDYSNQPQHF. The CDR3, as DNA: TGTGCCAGCAGTAACTTAGGGGACTATAGCAATCAGCCCCAGCATTTT.

The rearrangement uses TRBV13 and TRBJ2-7, with 12 bases lining up with TRBD2. Trimming cost V 2 bases and J 8 bases; bases outside gene matches: 7. This CDR3 region has 15 residues. The germline CDR1 and CDR2 sequences are PRHDT and FYEKMQ (reference sequence). The CDR3 DNA is TGTGCCAGCAGCTTACTGCTAGCGGGGGGGATCCAGCAGTACTTC. Protein: CASSLLLAGGIQQYF.

The gene calls are TRBV7-9 and TRBJ1-1; 11 bases are a match to TRBD1. The CDR3 spans 17 residues. V lost 1 base and J lost 3; bases outside the gene matches: 7. Germline V gene data show CDR1 as SEHNR and CDR2 as FQNEAQ (reference sequence). CDR3 DNA sequence: TGTGCCAGCAGCTTAGTTAGGACAGGGGGCGATCACACTGAAGCTTTCTTT. Translated, it gives CASSLVRTGGDHTEAFF.

The rearrangement uses TRBV27 and TRBJ1-1; D is unclear. With 3 bases removed from V and 1 base from J, the gap between germline ends came to 9 bases. This CDR3 has 14 amino acids. Germline values: CDR1 MNHEY, CDR2 SMNVEV (reference sequence). DNA of the CDR3: TGTGCCAGCAGTTTCCTTCGGGAGAACACTGAAGCTTTCTTT. Protein: CASSFLRENTEAFF.

The gene calls are TRBV27 and TRBJ2-7, with D possibly matching TRBD1 (6 bases). Per the germline V gene, CDR1 is MNHEY and CDR2 is SMNVEV (reference sequence). Between the trimmed V and J ends, which lost 5 bases and 5 bases, there was a span of 22 bases. The CDR3 sequence is 16 residues long. The CDR3 region is CASSAGPGQGRDEQYF. CDR3 sequence (DNA): TGTGCCAGCAGTGCTGGACCGGGACAAGGGCGGGACGAGCAGTACTTC.

The chain is built from TRBV2 and TRBJ1-1, with a tentative D call TRBD1 (6 bases). From germline, CDR1 is SNHLY and CDR2 FYNNEI. The CDR3 consists of 14 residues. Trimming left V 3 bases short and J 2 bases short, with 10 bases between. The CDR3 loop reads CASSDPGGNTEAFF. DNA of the CDR3: TGTGCCAGCAGTGATCCGGGGGGCAACACTGAAGCTTTCTTT.

Turning to this clone: The junction does not match germline at one end; this may be a read error. The V gene is TRBV28, the J gene TRBJ1-6; weak D call: TRBD1 (6 bases). CDR3 size: 16 residues. The germline V gene encodes CDR1 MDHEN and CDR2 SYDVKM. This CDR3 is CASSLSPGAYNSPLHF. In DNA, the CDR3 is TGTGCCAGCAGCCTATCTCCGGGGGCCTACAATTCACCCCTCCACTTT.

V gene TRBV19 combines with J gene TRBJ2-1; 9 nucleotides agree with TRBD2. After removal of 10 bases from V and 5 bases from J, the junction contained 12 bases not matched to a gene. This CDR3 comprises 15 residues. Per the germline V gene, CDR1 is LNHDA and CDR2 is SQIVND (reference sequence). CDR3 sequence (DNA): TGTGCCACCAACTGGGGAGCGGGAGGTCACAATGAGCAGTTCTTC. Amino acids: CATNWGAGGHNEQFF.